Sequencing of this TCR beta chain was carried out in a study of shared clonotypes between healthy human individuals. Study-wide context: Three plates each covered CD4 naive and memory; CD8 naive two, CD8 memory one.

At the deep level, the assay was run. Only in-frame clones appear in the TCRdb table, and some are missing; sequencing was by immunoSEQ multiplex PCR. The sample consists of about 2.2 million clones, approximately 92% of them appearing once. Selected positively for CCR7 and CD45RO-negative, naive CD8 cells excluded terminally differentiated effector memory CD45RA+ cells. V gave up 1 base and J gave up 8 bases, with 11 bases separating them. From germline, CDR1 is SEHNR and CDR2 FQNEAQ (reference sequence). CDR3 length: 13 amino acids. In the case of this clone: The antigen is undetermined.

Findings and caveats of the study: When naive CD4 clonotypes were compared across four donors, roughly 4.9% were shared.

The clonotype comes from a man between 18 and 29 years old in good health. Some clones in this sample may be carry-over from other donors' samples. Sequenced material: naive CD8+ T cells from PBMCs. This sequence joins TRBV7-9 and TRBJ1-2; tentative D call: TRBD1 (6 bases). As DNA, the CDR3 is TGTGCCAGCAGCTTAGGGACAGTGAGGGGCTACACCTTC. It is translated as CASSLGTVRGYTF.